The sequence of this TCR beta chain was determined in a study of Tregs in tolerant kidney transplant recipients. Looking at the study overall: CD4+CD25+CD127- cells came from approximately three-day belatacept mixed lymphocyte reactions, some with approximately five-day graft donor restimulation. Sorting used antibodies to exclude donor cells.

On this clone itself: Its antigen is unidentified.

Clones were read by immunoSEQ multiplex PCR, and TCRdb kept only the in-frame ones, dropping some. The sample shows under 45,000 clones, less than 97% of them seen only once. CDR1 SEHNR and CDR2 FQNEAQ come from the germline V gene (reference sequence). The ends were cut back, 2 bases at V and 5 bases at J, with 15 bases in the middle. This CDR3 contains 15 residues. Study-wide results and caveats: This study did not directly address biological reproducibility. Few patients were studied, so findings need validation in larger groups.

This chain links TRBV7-9 with TRBJ1-1; a possible D gene is TRBD1 (6 bases). Sample: Tregs from blood cultured with allogeneic cells. The receptor comes from a human donor in good health. The CDR3 DNA follows: TGTGCCAGCAGCTTATCAGGGAGGGGGGGAACTGAAGCTTTCTTT. Amino acids: CASSLSGRGGTEAFF.